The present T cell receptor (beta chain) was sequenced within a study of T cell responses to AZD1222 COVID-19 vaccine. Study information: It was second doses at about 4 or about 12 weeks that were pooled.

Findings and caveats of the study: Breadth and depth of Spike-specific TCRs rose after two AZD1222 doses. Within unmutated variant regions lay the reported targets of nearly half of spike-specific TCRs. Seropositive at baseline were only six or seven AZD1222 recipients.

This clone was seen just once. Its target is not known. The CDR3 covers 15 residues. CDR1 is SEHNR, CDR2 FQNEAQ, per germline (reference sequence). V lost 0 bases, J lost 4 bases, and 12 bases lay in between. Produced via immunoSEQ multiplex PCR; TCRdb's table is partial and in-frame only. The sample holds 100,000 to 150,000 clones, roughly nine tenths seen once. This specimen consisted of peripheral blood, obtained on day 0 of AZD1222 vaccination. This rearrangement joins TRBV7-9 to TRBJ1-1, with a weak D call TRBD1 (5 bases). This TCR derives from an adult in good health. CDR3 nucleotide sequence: TGTGCCAGCAGCTTAGCGGACATTGGGGGCACTGAAGCTTTCTTT. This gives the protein CASSLADIGGTEAFF.